A selection of T cell receptor beta chains follows, all from one sample in a study of blood T cell repertoires in COVID-19. Sequenced by immunoSEQ multiplex PCR; TCRdb stores in-frame clones only, minus some. The sample shows some 91,000 clones, 70% to 90% of them seen only once. Sequenced material: peripheral blood. All receptors come from a human donor in a cohort sampled during active COVID-19. Each CDR3 is given with its conserved first and last residue. Each record gives: D gene, V gene, clone size, J gene, CDR3 protein, CDR3 DNA. A D gene is named only where the DNA matches it firmly. Expanded clones get a size class; other rows say once, few or many, or leave the size out.

TRBD2,TRBV6-2/TRBV6-3,-,TRBJ2-3,CASSYGGVDTDTQYF,TGTGCCAGCAGTTACGGGGGGGTTGACACAGATACGCAGTATTTT
TRBD1,TRBV5-1,-,TRBJ1-5,CASSLDGTADNQPQHF,TGCGCCAGCAGCTTGGACGGGACAGCCGACAATCAGCCCCAGCATTTT
-,TRBV10-3,-,TRBJ2-2,CAIRKAVANTGELFF,TGTGCCATCAGAAAAGCGGTTGCGAACACCGGGGAGCTGTTTTTT
-,TRBV25-1,few,TRBJ1-1,CASSQTGGGTEAFF,TGTGCCAGCAGTCAAACCGGGGGGGGCACTGAAGCTTTCTTT
-,TRBV5-5,-,TRBJ2-3,CASSWIATGRSLDTQYF,TGTGCCAGCAGCTGGATCGCGACAGGCAGGTCATTAGATACGCAGTATTTT
TRBD1,TRBV6-5,-,TRBJ2-5,CASSYGLGTGQETQYF,TGTGCCAGCAGTTACGGTTTGGGGACAGGCCAAGAGACCCAGTACTTC
-,TRBV2,-,TRBJ1-1,CASSLDLKLMNTEAFF,TGTGCCAGCAGCCTAGACCTTAAACTCATGAACACTGAAGCTTTCTTT
TRBD1,TRBV7-2,-,TRBJ1-2,CASSLGQYGYTF,TGTGCCAGCAGCTTGGGACAGTATGGCTACACCTTC
TRBD1,TRBV11-2,-,TRBJ2-3,CASSLDQGAGDTQYF,TGTGCCAGCAGCTTAGATCAGGGGGCAGGAGATACGCAGTATTTT
TRBD1,TRBV5-4,few,TRBJ1-2,CASSSQGDAYGYTF,TGTGCCAGCAGCTCACAGGGGGACGCCTATGGCTACACCTTC
-,TRBV19,-,TRBJ2-5,CASSMDMKTQYF,TGTGCCAGTAGTATGGACATGAAGACCCAGTACTTC
-,TRBV10-3,-,TRBJ1-1,CAISDSRGNTEAFF,TGTGCCATCAGTGACTCCCGCGGGAACACTGAAGCTTTCTTT
TRBD2,TRBV5-1,-,TRBJ2-5,CASSWSGTSAETQYF,TGCGCCAGCAGCTGGAGCGGGACTAGCGCAGAGACCCAGTACTTC
-,TRBV11-2,-,TRBJ2-1,CASSLGLFNEQFF,TGTGCCAGCAGCTTAGGACTTTTTAATGAGCAGTTCTTC
-,TRBV3-1/TRBV3-2,once,TRBJ1-1,CASSQVGLGTEAFF,TGTGCCAGCAGCCAAGTTGGACTGGGCACTGAAGCTTTCTTT
-,TRBV7-2,-,TRBJ1-6,CASSLEGGFGNNSPLHF,TGTGCCAGCAGCTTAGAGGGGGGGTTCGGCAATAATTCACCCCTCCACTTT
TRBD1,TRBV6-1,-,TRBJ1-2,CASSEDRGGYGYTF,TGTGCCAGCAGTGAAGACAGGGGCGGCTATGGCTACACCTTC
-,TRBV27,-,TRBJ1-3,CASSLSDRGNTIYF,TGTGCCAGCAGTTTATCTGACAGGGGAAACACCATATATTTT
TRBD2,TRBV7-3,once,TRBJ2-2,CASSPGTSGSYGGELFF,TGTGCCAGCAGCCCCGGGACTAGCGGGAGTTATGGCGGGGAGCTGTTTTTT
TRBD1,TRBV5-1,-,TRBJ2-5,CASSAGQAKTLEYF,TGCGCCAGCAGCGCGGGACAGGCCAAGACGTTGGAGTACTTC
-,TRBV30,-,TRBJ1-6,CAWSSGNSPLHF,TGTGCCTGGAGTTCGGGGAATTCACCCCTCCACTTT
TRBD2,TRBV7-9,few,TRBJ2-3,CASSPGLAADTQYF,TGTGCCAGCAGCCCGGGACTAGCGGCAGATACGCAGTATTTT
-,TRBV9,few,TRBJ2-2,CASSVSTVGELFF,TGTGCCAGCAGCGTAAGCACGGTCGGGGAGCTGTTTTTT
TRBD1,TRBV7-3,-,TRBJ2-7,CASSPSSDRGGHEQYF,TGTGCCAGCAGCCCGAGCTCGGACAGGGGTGGCCACGAGCAGTACTTC
TRBD2,TRBV6-5,-,TRBJ2-1,CASRGRTSGYNEQFF,TGTGCCAGCAGGGGCAGGACTAGCGGCTACAATGAGCAGTTCTTC
-,TRBV4-2,-,TRBJ1-1,CASSQDGGMNTEAFF,TGTGCCAGCAGCCAAGATGGGGGGATGAACACTGAAGCTTTCTTT
TRBD1,TRBV6-5,-,TRBJ1-1,CASSPGTGTFF,TGTGCCAGCAGCCCCGGGACAGGGACTTTCTTT
TRBD2,TRBV7-9,-,TRBJ2-7,CASSPAGTSYEQYF,TGTGCCAGCAGCCCGGCTGGGACTAGCTACGAGCAGTACTTC